Following are 14 T cell receptor beta chains from one sample sequenced in a study of blood T cell repertoires in COVID-19. Sequencing used immunoSEQ multiplex PCR; TCRdb keeps in-frame clones, though not all of them. The repertoire holds 110,000 to 150,000 clones, with about 85% as singletons. Material: PBMCs or T cells enriched from blood (not recorded which). Receptors originate from a woman between 35 and 50 years old who had recovered from COVID-19.

DNA of the CDR3: TGTGCCAGCAGCCAAGAGCCGGTGGAGCCCTACAATGAGCAGTTCTTC. Translation: CASSQEPVEPYNEQFF. The chain recombines TRBV3-1 (or the pseudogene TRBV3-2) with TRBJ2-1; D remains unclear. CDR1 LGHDT and CDR2 YNNKEL come from the germline V gene (reference sequence). The CDR3 runs to 16 residues. The ends were cut back, 0 bases at V and 2 bases at J, with 11 bases in the middle.

This chain uses TRBV11-2 with TRBJ1-1; 8 bases match TRBD1. Germline lookup yields CDR1 SGHAT and CDR2 FQNNGV. The ends lost 6 bases at V and 4 bases at J; junction bases unmatched: 7. The CDR3 covers 14 residues. In DNA, the CDR3 is TGTGCCAGCAGTATGGGAGACAGGGGCACTGAAGCTTTCTTT. This translates into CASSMGDRGTEAFF.

The gene calls are TRBV27 and TRBJ1-2; D may be TRBD1 (5 bases). This CDR3 spans 14 amino acids. The V end lost 0 bases, the J end lost 6 bases, and 11 bases lay between the germline ends. Per germline, CDR1 MNHEY and CDR2 SMNVEV (reference sequence). The CDR3 nucleotides read TGTGCCAGCAGTTTATCCGGGGGTTTAGATGGCTACACCTTC. It specifies CASSLSGGLDGYTF.

This chain joins TRBV2 and TRBJ2-5; tentatively, D is TRBD2 (6 bases). Germline V gives CDR1 SNHLY, CDR2 FYNNEI. The CDR3 is made up of 14 amino acids. V was pared by 5 bases and J by 3 bases, with 13 bases between. CDR3 coding DNA: TGTGCCAGCAGTTACGGGACTGACAAAGAGACCCAGTACTTC. Amino acid sequence: CASSYGTDKETQYF.

This clone showed up just once. This chain joins TRBV7-9 and TRBJ2-7; maybe TRBD1 (5 bases). Germline assignment: CDR1 SEHNR and CDR2 FQNEAQ (reference sequence). The CDR3 is made up of 15 amino acids. V lost 5 bases and J lost 1, with 15 bases in between. This CDR3 is CASSAGPQGSYEQYF. DNA for the CDR3: TGTGCCAGCAGCGCCGGCCCCCAGGGTTCCTACGAGCAGTACTTC.

The V and J genes are TRBV12-5 and TRBJ2-7; D might be TRBD1 (5 bases). V shed 7 bases and J shed 5 bases, with 15 bases lying between them. Germline V lookup: CDR1 LGHNT, CDR2 FRNRAP. There are 13 residues in the CDR3. The CDR3, as DNA: TGTGCTAGTGTCCAGGGTCTAGACAACGAGCAGTACTTC. It yields the protein CASVQGLDNEQYF.

V usage is TRBV5-6 and J usage is TRBJ1-6; 10 nucleotides align to TRBD1. The ends lost 4 bases at V and 4 bases at J; junction bases unmatched: 5. CDR1 is SGHDT and CDR2 is YYEEEE in the germline V gene. The CDR3 contains 16 residues. The CDR3 loop is CASSPDRGRYNSPLHF. The CDR3 coding sequence is TGTGCCAGCAGCCCTGACAGGGGGCGGTATAATTCACCCCTCCACTTT.

The chain's CDR3 is CASRLNSGSGNTIYF. CDR3 coding DNA: TGTGCCAGCAGGTTGAATTCGGGGTCTGGAAACACCATATATTTT. The gene calls are TRBV2 and TRBJ1-3; D is undetermined. The CDR3 loop spans 15 amino acids. Trimming took 6 bases from V and 1 from J, leaving 13 bases between them. Germline CDR1 and CDR2: SNHLY and FYNNEI.

This clone was seen more than once but under ten times. The rearrangement links TRBV15 to TRBJ2-1; D uncertain. Trimming removed 0 bases from V and 8 bases from J, with 8 bases in between. The CDR3 runs to 13 residues. CDR1 is LNHNV, CDR2 YYDKDF, per germline (reference sequence). The CDR3 bases are TGTGCCACCAGCAGAGAACGAAGAGATGAGCAGTTCTTC. Translation gives CATSRERRDEQFF.

J is TRBJ2-7 and V is TRBV14; possibly TRBD2 for D (5 bases). The V gene's germline CDR1 is SGHDN and CDR2 FVKESK. The CDR3 consists of 16 residues. Trimming took 3 bases from V and 8 from J, leaving 23 bases between them. The CDR3 DNA sequence: TGTGCCAGCAGCCAGCCAGGAGAGGGCCGACATGGACAGCAGTACTTC. It codes for CASSQPGEGRHGQQYF. Together with reference TRBV14 and TRBJ2-7, the CDR3 gives the full variable domain: EAGVTQFPSHSVIEKGQTVTLRCDPISGHDNLYWYRRVMGKEIKFLLHFVKESKQDESGMPNNRFLAERTGGTYSTLKVQPAELEDSGVYFCASSQPGEGRHGQQYFGPGTRLTVT.

The chain employs TRBV15 and TRBJ2-1, with 7 nucleotides matching TRBD1. This CDR3 region has 14 residues. Germline V lookup: CDR1 LNHNV, CDR2 YYDKDF (reference sequence). V lost 0 bases and J lost 12; bases outside the gene matches: 8. The CDR3 nucleotides read TGTGCCACCAGCAGAGATTGGGGACGACAGGGGCAGTTCTTC. Its protein product is CATSRDWGRQGQFF.

J is TRBJ2-7 and V is TRBV4-1; D is perhaps TRBD2 (6 bases). V lost 2 bases and J 6 bases, leaving 20 bases between the germline ends. The CDR3 loop spans 16 amino acids. The V gene's germline CDR1 is MGHRA and CDR2 YSYEKL. The CDR3 region is CASSQRSAGPDGEQYF. The CDR3 DNA is TGCGCCAGCAGCCAAAGATCCGCGGGGCCGGACGGCGAGCAGTACTTC.

The genes are TRBV2 and TRBJ1-3, with a tentative D call TRBD1 (6 bases). The CDR3 is 14 amino acids. Germline lookup yields CDR1 SNHLY and CDR2 FYNNEI. Trimming left V 8 bases short and J 4 bases short, with 15 bases between. DNA of the CDR3: TGTGCCAGCGCAACAGGGAGATCCGGAAACACCATATATTTT. Its translation is CASATGRSGNTIYF.

This chain joins TRBV18 and TRBJ2-5; maybe TRBD2 (5 bases). Germline lookup yields CDR1 KGHSH and CDR2 LQKENI. The V gene lost 3 bases and the J gene lost 1 base, with 9 bases spanning the gap. The CDR3 totals 14 residues. Written as DNA, the CDR3 is TGTGCCAGCTCACCCGGGAAGTTCCAAGAGACCCAGTACTTC. It yields the protein CASSPGKFQETQYF.